This T cell receptor beta chain emerged from a study of blood T cell repertoires in COVID-19. Trimming removed 0 bases from V and 4 bases from J, with 11 bases in between. CDR3 length: 15 residues. The germline gives CDR1 MNHEY, CDR2 SVGAGI. Produced via immunoSEQ multiplex PCR; TCRdb's table is partial and in-frame only. The repertoire holds around 260,000 clones, with 89% as singletons. The TCR comes from a woman aged 40 to 49 who had recovered from COVID-19. Sample: peripheral blood. The chain is built from TRBV6-5 and TRBJ2-3; a weak D match, TRBD2 (5 bases). The CDR3 loop is CASSYSTAGADTQYF. The CDR3 coding sequence is TGTGCCAGCAGTTACTCGACGGCCGGGGCAGATACGCAGTATTTT.